These 5 T cell receptor beta chains were sequenced from one sample in a study of cytomegalovirus exposure and HLA in healthy donors. PCR amplification relied on 60 Vbeta primers (plus 13 Jbeta primers). Some clones are missing from TCRdb's copy, which holds only in-frame ones; the method was immunoSEQ multiplex PCR. This repertoire shows tens of thousands of clones, approximately 75% found once; its top ten account for more than 20%. Sequenced input: PBMCs. Receptors originate from a man aged 50-60 years in good health and CMV-seropositive.

This clone came up once. The chain joins TRBV27 to TRBJ1-5, with unresolved D. Germline CDR1 reads MNHEY; CDR2 reads SMNVEV (reference sequence). The CDR3 is made up of 10 amino acids. Deletions cut 8 bases from V and 9 bases from J, with 8 bases between. This CDR3 is CASGPGPQHF. For the CDR3, the DNA is TGTGCCAGCGGGCCCGGGCCCCAGCATTTT.

This chain links TRBV15 with TRBJ1-1, with 11 bases matching TRBD1. J lost 5 bases, V lost 1 base, and 6 bases had no gene match. CDR1 and CDR2 from the germline V gene are LNHNV and YYDKDF (reference sequence). This CDR3 is 16 amino acids long. The CDR3 nucleotides read TGTGCCACCAGCAGAGCGTCTGGGACAGGGGGGACTGAAGCTTTCTTT. It specifies CATSRASGTGGTEAFF.

This clone was detected only once. The rearrangement joins TRBV12-5 to TRBJ2-5; the match to TRBD1 covers 7 bases. The CDR3 is 15 residues long. V shed 5 bases and J 5 bases; nucleotides not matched to a gene: 11. Germline V lookup: CDR1 LGHNT, CDR2 FRNRAP. CDR3: CASGTSTGMGETQYF. The CDR3 DNA follows: TGTGCTAGTGGTACCTCGACAGGGATGGGGGAGACCCAGTACTTC.

V is TRBV4-1 and J is TRBJ1-6, with D possibly being TRBD1 (6 bases). V was clipped by 3 bases and J by 9 bases, with 12 bases between them. The CDR3 covers 14 residues. Per the germline V gene, CDR1 is MGHRA and CDR2 is YSYEKL. The CDR3 loop reads CASSHPGTSSPLHF. In DNA, the CDR3 is TGCGCCAGCAGCCACCCCGGGACAAGTTCACCCCTCCACTTT.

This CDR3 is CASSAGLAGRETQYF. In nucleotides, the CDR3 is TGTGCCAGCAGCGCAGGACTAGCGGGAAGGGAGACCCAGTACTTC. V and J are TRBV7-7 and TRBJ2-5; 12 nucleotides align to TRBD2. J gave up 5 bases and V 5 bases, and 6 bases lay outside the gene matches. The CDR3 runs to 15 residues. Germline V gene lookup returns CDR1 SSHAT and CDR2 FNYEAQ (reference sequence).